The present T cell receptor beta chain was sequenced within a study of T-cell reconstitution after alpha-beta-depleted transplantation in children. Unique molecular identifiers were incorporated into the prepared TCRbeta library. One entry per CDR3 protein, called by TCRdb with MiXCR from the PCR reads. The repertoire consists of about 580,000 distinct CDR3 sequences, with 23% occurring once and the leading ten covering 11% to 15%. Points from the study as a whole: Recipient T cells and thymic progenitors that survived were the source of the high TCRbeta diversity seen at day 60 in some patients. Reportedly, alpha-beta T cells present about two months post-transplant originated from several hundred expanded clones of graft origin. Newly made T cells mostly supplied T-cell counts and diversity one year after transplant.

The germline V and J ends were trimmed by 2 bases and 5 bases, with 7 bases remaining between them. CDR1 and CDR2 from the germline V gene are DFQATT and SNEGSKA (reference sequence). The CDR3 sequence is 11 residues long. This clonotype was observed once. Its antigen remains unidentified. The chain recombines TRBV20-1 with TRBJ2-7; D is perhaps TRBD1 (6 bases). The clonotype originates from a boy under three years old who had a stem cell transplant for acute myeloid leukemia, so the T cells may come from the graft donor. Sample: PBMCs, mostly from graft donor cells, taken 360 days after TCRalphabeta/CD19-depleted stem cell transplant. The CDR3 DNA reads TGCAGTGCTAGATGGACAGACGAGCAGTACTTC. Its translation: CSARWTDEQYF.